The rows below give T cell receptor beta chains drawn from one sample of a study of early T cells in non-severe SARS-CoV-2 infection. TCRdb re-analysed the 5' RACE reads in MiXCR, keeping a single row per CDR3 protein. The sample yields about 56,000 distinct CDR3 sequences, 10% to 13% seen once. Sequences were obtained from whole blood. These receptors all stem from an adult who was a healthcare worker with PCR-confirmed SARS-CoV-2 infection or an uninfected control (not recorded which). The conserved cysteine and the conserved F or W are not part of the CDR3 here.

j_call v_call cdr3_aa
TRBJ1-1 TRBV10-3 AISESIAEAF
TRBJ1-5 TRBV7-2 ASSLGSYQPQH
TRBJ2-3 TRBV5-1 ASSLVAFPDTQY
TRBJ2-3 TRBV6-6 ASSPRAGDREGTQY
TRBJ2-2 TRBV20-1 SEFRRNTGELF
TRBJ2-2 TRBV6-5 ASSFLLAGGYSGELF
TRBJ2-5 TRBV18 ASSPREEQETQY
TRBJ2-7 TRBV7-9 ASSLVAGGHDEQY
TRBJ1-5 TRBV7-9 ASTPYDGGQPQH
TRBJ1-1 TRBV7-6 ASSLNQGPAEAF